Detailed here is one T cell receptor beta chain. Its antigen is unknown. The data originate from a study of a mutant IDH1 vaccine in newly diagnosed glioma. Study as a whole: Vaccines began 4-6 weeks after radiotherapy alone, or with temozolomide cycles. General study findings and limits: Pseudoprogression appeared independent of alterations in top peripheral clonotypes.

The repertoire was sequenced with immunoSEQ multiplex PCR; TCRdb's copy has only in-frame clones and lacks some. The sample carries approximately 61,000 clones, around 80% recorded once. Germline-derived CDR1 and CDR2 are MGHRA and YSYEKL. The V end lost 4 bases, the J end lost 0 bases, and 13 bases lay between the germline ends. CDR3 size: 16 residues. Time point meaning: week 11, during vaccination. With topical imiquimod, each dose of the vaccine consisted of 300 ug of mutant IDH1 20-mer peptide. The chain uses TRBV4-1 and TRBJ1-3; D gene unclear. The starting material was PBMCs, obtained from a glioma patient whose treatment included an IDH1 peptide vaccine. The receptor was derived from a man aged 50 to 59 with glioma. The CDR3 DNA reads TGCGCCAGCAGCCGCGCACAGACCTTCTCTGGAAACACCATATATTTT. Its protein product is CASSRAQTFSGNTIYF.